Described below is a single T cell receptor (beta chain) sequence and its context. The sample is drawn from a study of blood T cell repertoires in COVID-19. For the study at large: Spain, Italy and the United States supplied samples that represented acute and convalescent COVID-19.

Generated by immunoSEQ multiplex PCR, the TCRdb table keeps only in-frame clones and is missing some. The sample shows approximately 230,000 clones, around 90% of them seen only once. The V gene lost 7 bases and the J gene lost 7 bases, with 16 bases spanning the gap. Germline values: CDR1 LGHDT, CDR2 YNNKEL (reference sequence). This CDR3 spans 13 amino acids. Which cohort a participant joined came from the clinical history participants gave. Sequencing was done on a sample of PBMCs or T cells enriched from blood (not recorded which). The V gene is TRBV3-1 (or the pseudogene TRBV3-2), the J gene TRBJ1-2; D is ambiguous. The receptor comes from a woman under 30 who had recovered from COVID-19. This CDR3 is CASTQSPLLGYTF. The CDR3 bases are TGTGCCAGCACCCAGAGTCCCCTTCTTGGCTACACCTTC.